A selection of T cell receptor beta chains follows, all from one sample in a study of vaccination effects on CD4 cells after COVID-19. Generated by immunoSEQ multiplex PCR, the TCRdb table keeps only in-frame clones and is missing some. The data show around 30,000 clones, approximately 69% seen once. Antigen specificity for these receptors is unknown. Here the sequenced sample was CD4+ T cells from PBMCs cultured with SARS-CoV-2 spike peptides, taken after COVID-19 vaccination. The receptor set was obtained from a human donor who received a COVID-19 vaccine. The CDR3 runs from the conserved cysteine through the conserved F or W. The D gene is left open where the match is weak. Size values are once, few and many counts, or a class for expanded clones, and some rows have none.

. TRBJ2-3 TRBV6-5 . CASARLDTQYF TGTGCCAGCGCCCGACTAGATACGCAGTATTTT
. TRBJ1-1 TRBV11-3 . CASSLSAGTEAFF TGTGCCAGCAGCCTGTCAGCGGGCACTGAAGCTTTCTTT
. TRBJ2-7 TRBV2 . CASDWNRGEQYF TGTGCCAGCGATTGGAACCGAGGGGAGCAGTACTTC
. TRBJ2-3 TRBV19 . CASRGQGTDTQYF TGTGCCAGTCGGGGCCAGGGGACAGATACGCAGTATTTT
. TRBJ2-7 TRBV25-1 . CASSALAMGHPSSYEQYF TGTGCCAGCAGTGCCCTGGCCATGGGTCACCCAAGCTCCTACGAGCAGTACTTC
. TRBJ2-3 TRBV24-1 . CATSDGITDTQYF TGTGCCACCAGTGATGGGATAACAGATACGCAGTATTTT
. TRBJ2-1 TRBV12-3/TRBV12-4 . CASSLGTTHEQFF TGTGCCAGCAGTTTAGGGACTACCCATGAGCAGTTCTTC
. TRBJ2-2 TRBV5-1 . CASSFDTGELFF TGCGCCAGCAGCTTTGACACCGGGGAGCTGTTTTTT
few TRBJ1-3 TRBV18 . CASSWDTSSGNTIYF TGTGCCAGCTCATGGGACACGAGCTCTGGAAACACCATATATTTT
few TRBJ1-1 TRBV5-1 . CASSFIGRSAEAFF TGCGCCAGCAGCTTCATCGGGAGGAGCGCTGAAGCTTTCTTT
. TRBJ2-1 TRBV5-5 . CASSLARYLGNEQFF TGTGCCAGCAGCTTGGCCCGGTACTTGGGGAATGAGCAGTTCTTC
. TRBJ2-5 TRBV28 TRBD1 CASSFPGGKETQYF TGTGCCAGCAGTTTTCCAGGGGGAAAAGAGACCCAGTACTTC
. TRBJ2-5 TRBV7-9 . CASRLEETQYF TGTGCCAGCAGGTTAGAGGAGACCCAGTACTTC
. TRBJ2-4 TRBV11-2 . CASSLLPGTKNIQYF TGTGCCAGCAGCCTATTGCCCGGGACAAAAAACATTCAGTACTTC
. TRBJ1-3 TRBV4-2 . CASSPLGKGGSGNTIYF TGTGCCAGCAGCCCTCTCGGGAAGGGGGGCTCTGGAAACACCATATATTTT
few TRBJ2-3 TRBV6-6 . CASSFRGAVLDTQYF TGTGCCAGCAGTTTCCGCGGGGCCGTTTTAGATACGCAGTATTTT
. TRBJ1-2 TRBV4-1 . CASSQALGLGYGYTF TGCGCCAGCAGCCAGGCGCTGGGCTTGGGCTATGGCTACACCTTC
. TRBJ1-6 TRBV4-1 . CASSQAGNIDSPLHF TGCGCCAGCAGCCAAGCCGGGAATATCGATTCACCCCTCCACTTT
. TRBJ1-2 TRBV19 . CASRRQETNYGYTF TGTGCCAGTAGGAGACAGGAGACTAACTATGGCTACACCTTC
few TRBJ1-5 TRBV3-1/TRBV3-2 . CASSQNSNQPQHF TGTGCCAGCAGCCAAAATAGCAATCAGCCCCAGCATTTT
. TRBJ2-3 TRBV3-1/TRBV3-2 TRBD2 CASSPTGDLAGGWDTQYF TGTGCCAGCAGCCCCACGGGGGACCTAGCGGGAGGTTGGGATACGCAGTATTTT
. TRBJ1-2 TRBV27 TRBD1 CASSLRTGQNYGYTF TGTGCCAGCAGTTTACGGACAGGTCAAAACTATGGCTACACCTTC